The 23 T cell receptor beta chains below come from one sample, sequenced in a study of shared clonotypes between healthy human individuals. Assay used: immunoSEQ multiplex PCR; TCRdb lists only in-frame clones, some missing. Counted here are under 1,100,000 clones, approximately 70% occurring once; the ten biggest clones make up over 1.3%. The sample was memory CD4+ T cells sorted from blood. Described subset: CD45RA-negative fraction. The receptors stem from a man younger than 30 in good health.

The chain couples TRBV15 to TRBJ1-2; D call uncertain. The V end lost 1 base, the J end lost 4 bases, and 13 bases lay between the germline ends. CDR1 and CDR2 from the germline V gene are LNHNV and YYDKDF (reference sequence). The CDR3 covers 15 residues. CDR3 in DNA: TGTGCCACCAGCAGAGGTACTGGGGAGGGCTATGGCTACACCTTC. The encoded protein is CATSRGTGEGYGYTF.

The chain recombines TRBV30 with TRBJ2-5, with D perhaps matching TRBD1 (5 bases). The germline V and J ends were trimmed by 3 bases and 5 bases, with 16 bases remaining between them. CDR1 is GTSNPN, CDR2 SVGIG, per germline (reference sequence). This CDR3 has 14 amino acids. The CDR3, as DNA: TGTGCCTGGAGCGGACACCCTAAAGGGGAGACCCAGTACTTC. Its translation: CAWSGHPKGETQYF.

The rearrangement joins TRBV30 to TRBJ2-2; 7 positions agree with TRBD2. The CDR3 is 13 residues long. Germline-derived CDR1 and CDR2 are GTSNPN and SVGIG (reference sequence). Trimming took 6 bases from V and 7 from J; bases not matched to a gene: 8. The CDR3 loop reads CACQSGTGGELFF. CDR3 DNA: TGTGCCTGTCAAAGCGGGACGGGCGGGGAGCTGTTTTTT.

V gene TRBV2 combines with J gene TRBJ1-1, with no clear D. This CDR3 is 13 amino acids long. Trimming took off 4 bases at V and 3 bases at J, with 9 bases between the two ends. Germline-derived CDR1 and CDR2 are SNHLY and FYNNEI. CDR3 in amino acids: CASSVGEYTEAFF. In DNA form, the CDR3 reads TGTGCCAGCAGTGTTGGGGAATACACTGAAGCTTTCTTT.

The J gene is TRBJ1-1, the V gene TRBV28, with 8 bases fitting TRBD1. V trimming: 4 bases; J trimming: 1 base; junction bases outside the gene matches: 5. The CDR3 is made up of 15 amino acids. CDR1 and CDR2 (germline): MDHEN, SYDVKM. The CDR3 loop reads CASSSAGTGNTEAFF. The CDR3 DNA reads TGTGCCAGCAGTTCGGCCGGGACAGGGAACACTGAAGCTTTCTTT.

V gene TRBV7-6 combines with J gene TRBJ2-1; D gene unclear. The CDR3 has 12 residues. Per germline, CDR1 SGHVS and CDR2 FNYEAQ. Trimming removed 6 bases from V and 2 bases from J, with 5 bases in between. The CDR3, as DNA: TGTGCCAGCAGTCCGGCCTACAATGAGCAGTTCTTC. It specifies CASSPAYNEQFF.

The chain couples TRBV5-1 to TRBJ2-1; 16 bases are shared with TRBD2. V shed 2 bases, J shed 8 bases, and the junction held 4 bases outside the gene matches. The CDR3 has 16 amino acids. Germline lookup yields CDR1 SGHRS and CDR2 YFSETQ. Written as DNA, the CDR3 is TGCGCCAGCAGCTTTACGGGACTAGCGGGAGGGTATGAGCAGTTCTTC. Translation: CASSFTGLAGGYEQFF.

The chain couples TRBV4-1 to TRBJ2-2; no definite D call. V was pared by 2 bases and J by 1 base, with 8 bases between. The length of the CDR3 is 15 residues. Germline values: CDR1 MGHRA, CDR2 YSYEKL. The CDR3 region has the DNA TGCGCCAGCAGCCAACACACAAAGAACACCGGGGAGCTGTTTTTT. As protein: CASSQHTKNTGELFF.

About this clone: Other DNA sequences in the sample encode the same CDR3. The rearrangement joins TRBV4-3 to TRBJ2-7; D might be TRBD1 (6 bases). This CDR3 contains 15 residues. With 0 bases removed from V and 2 bases from J, the gap between germline ends came to 11 bases. CDR1 and CDR2 from the germline V gene are LGHNA and YSLEER. The chain's CDR3 is CASSQEGGTAYEQYF. The CDR3 nucleotides are TGCGCCAGCAGCCAAGAAGGGGGTACCGCCTACGAGCAGTACTTC.

This rearrangement joins TRBV5-4 to TRBJ1-1, with 8 bases fitting TRBD1. Germline CDR1 and CDR2: SGHNT and YYREEE (reference sequence). The ends lost 4 bases at V and 4 bases at J; junction bases unmatched: 9. The CDR3 is made up of 15 amino acids. The chain's CDR3 is CASSPDQDRATEAFF. The CDR3 coding sequence is TGTGCCAGCAGCCCTGACCAGGACAGGGCCACTGAAGCTTTCTTT.

There are many counts of this clone. The chain employs TRBV7-3 and TRBJ1-1; D uncertain. The CDR3 spans 16 residues. The V gene's germline CDR1 is SGHTA and CDR2 FQGTGA. V was pared by 2 bases and J by 5 bases, with 18 bases between. The CDR3 DNA follows: TGTGCCAGCAGCTTATTTCTTTTGGGGTCAGCAACTGAAGCTTTCTTT. This codes for CASSLFLLGSATEAFF.

This sequence joins TRBV27 and TRBJ1-6; possible D gene TRBD1, 5 bases. CDR3 length: 14 residues. Germline V gene lookup returns CDR1 MNHEY and CDR2 SMNVEV (reference sequence). The ends were cut back, 6 bases at V and 4 bases at J, with 10 bases in the middle. The DNA for the CDR3 is TGTGCCAGCAGCCTAAAGGGGTATAATTCACCCCTCCACTTT. Protein: CASSLKGYNSPLHF.

The chain employs TRBV19 and TRBJ1-2; D unclear. V was cut by 5 bases and J by 8 bases, with 18 bases left in between. Germline CDR1 is LNHDA and CDR2 is SQIVND (reference sequence). The CDR3 contains 14 residues. The DNA for the CDR3 is TGTGCCAGTAGTGTGGGCCATGTCCTCGGGGGCTACACCTTC. It translates to CASSVGHVLGGYTF. Variable domain in full (rest from reference TRBV19 and TRBJ1-2): DGGITQSPKYLFRKEGQNVTLSCEQNLNHDAMYWYRQDPGQGLRLIYYSQIVNDFQKGDIAEGYSVSREKKESFPLTVTSAQKNPTAFYLCASSVGHVLGGYTFGSGTRLTVV.

This chain joins TRBV5-4 and TRBJ2-5, with unresolved D. Trimming removed 2 bases at V and 2 bases at J, with 13 bases between. The CDR3 spans 15 residues. CDR1 and CDR2 from the germline V gene are SGHNT and YYREEE (reference sequence). The CDR3 nucleotides read TGTGCCAGCAGCTTCGGCAGTGTATCACAAGAGACCCAGTACTTC. Amino acid sequence: CASSFGSVSQETQYF.

The rearrangement joins TRBV29-1 to TRBJ1-2, with D possibly being TRBD1 (5 bases). Trimming took 4 bases from V and 3 from J, leaving 9 bases between them. The CDR3 consists of 12 residues. Germline CDR1 is SQVTM and CDR2 is ANQGSEA. CDR3 protein: CSVGQGYYGYTF. CDR3 coding DNA: TGCAGCGTTGGCCAGGGCTACTATGGCTACACCTTC.

A remark on this clone: In the same sample, other DNA sequences code for this CDR3. The chain's CDR3 is CASSLGGQGASPLHF. The CDR3, as DNA: TGTGCCAGCAGCTTAGGGGGACAGGGGGCTTCACCCCTCCACTTT. V and J are TRBV7-9 and TRBJ1-6, with 12 bases that match TRBD1. Looked up from germline, CDR1 is SEHNR and CDR2 is FQNEAQ (reference sequence). The ends lost 1 base at V and 9 bases at J; junction bases unmatched: 1. The CDR3 covers 15 residues. The variable domain in full, with the rest retrieved from reference TRBV7-9 and TRBJ1-6, is DTGVSQNPRHKITKRGQNVTFRCDPISEHNRLYWYRQTLGQGPEFLTYFQNEAQLEKSRLLSDRFSAERPKGSFSTLEIQRTEQGDSAMYLCASSLGGQGASPLHFGNGTRLTVT.

This clone was seen a few times. The CDR3 sequence: CASSPDREDYGYTF. CDR3 nucleotide sequence: TGTGCCAGCTCTCCGGACAGGGAGGACTATGGCTACACCTTC. This rearrangement joins TRBV18 to TRBJ1-2; 8 bases line up with TRBD1. The length of the CDR3 is 14 residues. The V gene's germline CDR1 is KGHSH and CDR2 LQKENI. V gave up 6 bases and J gave up 3 bases; unmatched junction bases: 6.

This chain joins TRBV28 and TRBJ1-5; TRBD1 agrees at 7 bases. The CDR3 loop spans 14 amino acids. The trim removed 5 bases at V and 2 bases at J, leaving 3 bases unmatched. Germline V gene lookup returns CDR1 MDHEN and CDR2 SYDVKM. The CDR3 region is CASSGTVGNQPQHF. The CDR3 region has the DNA TGTGCCAGCAGTGGGACAGTTGGCAATCAGCCCCAGCATTTT. The complete variable domain, with remaining parts taken from reference TRBV28 and TRBJ1-5, reads DVKVTQSSRYLVKRTGEKVFLECVQDMDHENMFWYRQDPGLGLRLIYFSYDVKMKEKGDIPEGYSVSREKKERFSLILESASTNQTSMYLCASSGTVGNQPQHFGDGTRLSIL.

The chain is built from TRBV2 and TRBJ2-7, with a weak D call TRBD1 (5 bases). Trimming shortened V by 6 bases and J by 2 bases, and 14 bases separated the two germline ends. Germline V CDR1 and CDR2: SNHLY, FYNNEI. This CDR3 has 14 amino acids. CDR3 in DNA: TGTGCCAGCAGGACTCAGGGAATTACCTACGAGCAGTACTTC. Translated: CASRTQGITYEQYF.

The V gene is TRBV7-9, the J gene TRBJ1-4; D is unclear. The germline gives CDR1 SEHNR, CDR2 FQNEAQ (reference sequence). Trimming cost V 1 base and J 0 bases, with 6 bases left between them. CDR3 length: 15 residues. Here the CDR3 reads CASSLEGATNEKLFF. In DNA, the CDR3 is TGTGCCAGCAGCTTAGAAGGAGCAACTAATGAAAAACTGTTTTTT.

The CDR3 reads CASSSGQSVYTGELFF. The CDR3 DNA follows: TGTGCCAGTAGTAGCGGGCAATCGGTCTACACCGGGGAGCTGTTTTTT. The V call is TRBV19, the J call TRBJ2-2; D is possibly TRBD2 (5 bases). There are 16 residues in the CDR3. The ends were cut back, 4 bases at V and 3 bases at J, with 15 bases in the middle. The germline V gene encodes CDR1 LNHDA and CDR2 SQIVND (reference sequence).

The table lists this clone with many counts. The rearrangement uses TRBV10-2 and TRBJ1-5; TRBD1 matches at 9 bases. Germline values: CDR1 WSHSY, CDR2 SAAADI. V trimming: 6 bases; J trimming: 9 bases; junction bases outside the gene matches: 6. The CDR3 is made up of 13 amino acids. In DNA, the CDR3 is TGCGCCAGCAGCCCCGGACAGGGGTTGCCCCAGCATTTT. Translated: CASSPGQGLPQHF.

This clone turned up a few times. The sample has other DNA sequences that encode this CDR3 too. The V and J genes are TRBV30 and TRBJ2-3; D remains ambiguous. The CDR3 extends over 11 amino acids. Per the germline V gene, CDR1 is GTSNPN and CDR2 is SVGIG (reference sequence). V lost 1 base, J lost 4 bases, and 3 bases lay in between. Here the CDR3 reads CAWSGADTQYF. In DNA, the CDR3 is TGTGCCTGGAGTGGTGCAGATACGCAGTATTTT.